This paragraph reports one T cell receptor beta chain. As originally analysed: Amplification of reference gene primers was used by the study to estimate nucleated cell counts. Method: immunoSEQ multiplex PCR; TCRdb's copy keeps in-frame clones and lacks some. V and J calls and clone size are given by that table; D and trimming were obtained from the DNA. The sample records tens of thousands of clones, around two thirds being singletons. The data stem from a study of blood T cell repertoires in COVID-19. For the study at large: There were acute and convalescent COVID-19 samples, and they came from the United States, Italy and Spain. Sources were T cells, B-cell-depleted T cells, or PBMCs; the material itself was cDNA or gDNA.

The V end lost 5 bases, the J end lost 1 base, and 11 bases lay between the germline ends. CDR1 and CDR2 (germline): SEHNR, FQNEAQ (reference sequence). This CDR3 has 14 amino acids. The TCR was taken from a human donor with acute or convalescent COVID-19. The donor label of this sample is uncertain. The chain uses TRBV7-9 and TRBJ1-1; maybe TRBD1 (5 bases). The sequenced material came from peripheral blood. For the CDR3, the DNA is TGTGCCAGCAGCGGGGGAGGGAAGAACACTGAAGCTTTCTTT. It encodes CASSGGGKNTEAFF.